One sample yielded the 24 T cell receptor beta chains listed below, sequenced in a study of blood T cell repertoires in COVID-19. Method: immunoSEQ multiplex PCR; TCRdb's copy keeps in-frame clones and lacks some. The table records 15,000 to 20,000 clones, 80% of them present only once. Input material: peripheral blood. The source of these receptors is a human donor in a cohort sampled during active COVID-19.

V usage is TRBV25-1 and J usage is TRBJ2-1; TRBD2 aligns across 7 bases. This CDR3 is built from 16 residues. CDR1 MGHDK and CDR2 SYGVNS come from the germline V gene. The trim removed 5 bases at V and 5 bases at J, leaving 12 bases unmatched. CDR3 nucleotide sequence: TGTGCCAGCAGTCAACTGACTAGCAGGACGAACAATGAGCAGTTCTTC. Its protein is CASSQLTSRTNNEQFF.

V gene TRBV30 combines with J gene TRBJ2-5; maybe TRBD1 (6 bases). The CDR3 runs to 12 residues. CDR1 and CDR2 (germline): GTSNPN, SVGIG (reference sequence). Trimming shortened V by 0 bases and J by 7 bases, and 9 bases separated the two germline ends. The CDR3 loop is CAWSVQGWTQYF. The CDR3 DNA reads TGTGCCTGGAGTGTACAGGGTTGGACCCAGTACTTC.

The chain links TRBV12-3 or TRBV12-4 to TRBJ2-7; D is undetermined. The CDR3 is made up of 12 amino acids. V gave up 0 bases and J gave up 3 bases, with 3 bases separating them. In DNA, the CDR3 is TGTGCCAGCAGTTTAGCCGGCTACGAGCAGTACTTC. Its protein product is CASSLAGYEQYF.

The J gene is TRBJ1-2, the V gene TRBV30; 7 bases are a match to TRBD1. CDR1 GTSNPN and CDR2 SVGIG come from the germline V gene (reference sequence). The trim removed 7 bases at V and 3 bases at J, leaving 26 bases unmatched. The CDR3 loop spans 19 amino acids. CDR3 DNA: TGTGCCTCAGACCGGGGAACTTCGGGATCCGACAGGGTTTACTATGGCTACACCTTC. Its translation is CASDRGTSGSDRVYYGYTF. Complete variable domain (other parts from reference TRBV30 and TRBJ1-2): SQTIHQWPATLVQPVGSPLSLECTVEGTSNPNLYWYRQAAGRGLQLLFYSVGIGQISSEVPQNLSASRPQDRQFILSSKKLLLSDSGFYLCASDRGTSGSDRVYYGYTFGSGTRLTVV.

The V gene is TRBV2, the J gene TRBJ2-5; TRBD1 matches 10 bases. With V trimmed by 6 bases and J by 4 bases, 14 bases remained unmatched. The V gene's germline CDR1 is SNHLY and CDR2 FYNNEI. This CDR3 spans 17 amino acids. The CDR3 sequence: CASSALPGTGERETQYF. The CDR3 DNA reads as TGTGCCAGCAGCGCCCTTCCCGGGACAGGGGAGAGAGAGACCCAGTACTTC.

CDR3 nucleotides: TGTGCCAGCACTACACAGGGAAAATTTAATTCACCCCTCCACTTT. Translation gives CASTTQGKFNSPLHF. The gene calls are TRBV5-4 and TRBJ1-6, with a possible D match to TRBD1 (6 bases). The V end was cut by 6 bases, the J end by 6 bases, with 16 bases between. The CDR3 sequence is 15 residues long. CDR1 and CDR2 (germline): SGHNT, YYREEE (reference sequence).

The chain employs TRBV5-6 and TRBJ2-4, with D possibly being TRBD2 (6 bases). Germline loops: CDR1 SGHDT, CDR2 YYEEEE. Trimming cost V 0 bases and J 0 bases, with 13 bases left between them. The CDR3 is made up of 17 amino acids. CDR3 coding DNA: TGTGCCAGCAGCTTGGGGCGGAGGGAACTAGCCAAAAACATTCAGTACTTC. Encoded protein: CASSLGRRELAKNIQYF.

This clone was observed a few times. The chain employs TRBV5-6 and TRBJ2-1; D is unresolved. Germline-derived CDR1 and CDR2 are SGHDT and YYEEEE. The CDR3 covers 16 residues. V was shortened by 1 base and J by 2 bases, with 13 bases between the two germline ends. The CDR3 is CASSLRRLVAYNEQFF. In nucleotides, the CDR3 is TGTGCCAGCAGCTTGAGAAGGCTAGTGGCCTACAATGAGCAGTTCTTC.

The table lists this clone with a count of one. The chain carries TRBV7-2 and TRBJ1-1, with D hard to call. V was clipped by 6 bases and J by 1 base, with 12 bases between them. Germline-derived CDR1 and CDR2 are SGHTA and FQGNSA. The CDR3 contains 14 residues. CDR3 in DNA: TGTGCCAGCAGGAGTTACTTTACGAACACTGAAGCTTTCTTT. Translation: CASRSYFTNTEAFF. Full variable domain (remainder filled in from reference TRBV7-2 and TRBJ1-1): GAGVSQSPSNKVTEKGKDVELRCDPISGHTALYWYRQSLGQGLEFLIYFQGNSAPDKSGLPSDRFSAERTGGSVSTLTIQRTQQEDSAVYLCASRSYFTNTEAFFGQGTRLTVV.

This clone was picked up a small number of times. This chain joins TRBV28 and TRBJ1-5, with D possibly matching TRBD1 (5 bases). The germline V gene encodes CDR1 MDHEN and CDR2 SYDVKM. The CDR3 covers 18 residues. The germline V and J ends were trimmed by 1 base and 5 bases, with 21 bases remaining between them. CDR3 region: CASSLSTGLGSNDQPQHF. Here the CDR3 DNA reads TGTGCCAGCAGTTTATCCACAGGTCTCGGTTCCAATGATCAGCCCCAGCATTTT.

V gene TRBV15 combines with J gene TRBJ2-4; 12 positions agree with TRBD2. Germline loops: CDR1 LNHNV, CDR2 YYDKDF (reference sequence). V shed 1 base, J shed 7 bases, and the junction held 5 bases outside the gene matches. CDR3 size: 16 residues. This chain's CDR3 is CATSRGGGLAGNIQYF. CDR3 coding DNA: TGTGCCACCAGCAGAGGCGGAGGACTAGCGGGGAACATTCAGTACTTC. Variable domain in full (rest from reference TRBV15 and TRBJ2-4): DAMVIQNPRYQVTQFGKPVTLSCSQTLNHNVMYWYQQKSSQAPKLLFHYYDKDFNNEADTPDNFQSRRPNTSFCFLDIRSPGLGDTAMYLCATSRGGGLAGNIQYFGAGTRLSVL.

The rearrangement joins TRBV9 to TRBJ1-3, with D perhaps matching TRBD1 (5 bases). CDR3 length equals 14 residues. V dropped 0 bases and J dropped 8 bases, with 12 bases sitting between them. Germline V lookup: CDR1 SGDLS, CDR2 YYNGEE. CDR3 sequence reads: CASSVEAGFDTIYF. For the CDR3, the DNA is TGTGCCAGCAGCGTAGAGGCAGGGTTTGACACCATATATTTT.

This clone was seen a handful of times. The gene calls are TRBV4-3 and TRBJ2-7, with 10 bases matching TRBD1. The trim removed 0 bases at V and 2 bases at J, leaving 7 bases unmatched. Germline V gene data show CDR1 as LGHNA and CDR2 as YSLEER. The CDR3 has 17 amino acids. The CDR3 DNA reads as TGCGCCAGCAGCCAAGATCTTGCGGGACAGGGGCCCTACGAGCAGTACTTC. Translating gives CASSQDLAGQGPYEQYF.

CDR3 bases: TGTGCCAGCTCACCAAGAGGGGGCAACGCCTATAATTCACCCCTCCACTTT. This sequence encodes CASSPRGGNAYNSPLHF. The chain links TRBV18 to TRBJ1-6; 7 bases are a match to TRBD1. This CDR3 has 17 residues. CDR1 and CDR2 (germline): KGHSH, LQKENI. V lost 2 bases to trimming and J lost 2 bases; unmatched junction nucleotides: 6.

This chain joins TRBV7-2 and TRBJ1-3, with 7 bases aligning to TRBD1. The length of the CDR3 is 16 residues. Looked up from germline, CDR1 is SGHTA and CDR2 is FQGNSA. V lost 5 bases, J lost 0 bases, and 7 bases stayed unmatched. CDR3 residues: CASSPQTGLSGNTIYF. DNA for the CDR3: TGTGCCAGCAGCCCACAGACAGGGCTCTCTGGAAACACCATATATTTT.

The chain couples TRBV7-9 to TRBJ2-7; 15 nucleotides align to TRBD2. V lost 5 bases and J lost 2; bases outside the gene matches: 13. Germline CDR1 is SEHNR and CDR2 is FQNEAQ (reference sequence). This CDR3 has 19 amino acids. The CDR3 DNA reads as TGTGCCAGCAGCCACCTCAGGACTAGCGGGGGGGCAAGGACCTACGAGCAGTACTTC. This gives the protein CASSHLRTSGGARTYEQYF.

The genes are TRBV19 and TRBJ1-1; tentative D call: TRBD1 (5 bases). Germline CDR1 is LNHDA and CDR2 is SQIVND (reference sequence). The CDR3 loop spans 13 amino acids. Trimming left V 1 base short and J 8 bases short, with 11 bases between. CDR3 coding DNA: TGTGCCAGTAGTATAGCAGTCCGGACAGAAGCTTTCTTT. This gives the protein CASSIAVRTEAFF. The full variable domain, its missing parts supplied by reference TRBV19 and TRBJ1-1, is DGGITQSPKYLFRKEGQNVTLSCEQNLNHDAMYWYRQDPGQGLRLIYYSQIVNDFQKGDIAEGYSVSREKKESFPLTVTSAQKNPTAFYLCASSIAVRTEAFFGQGTRLTVV.

The V gene is TRBV6-6, the J gene TRBJ2-7; tentative D call: TRBD1 (7 bases). This CDR3 has 14 amino acids. V dropped 7 bases and J dropped 2 bases, with 15 bases sitting between them. Germline V gene data show CDR1 as MNHNY and CDR2 as SVGAGI (reference sequence). CDR3 in amino acids: CASIPAGGTYEQYF. In DNA, the CDR3 is TGTGCCAGCATCCCGGCAGGGGGGACCTACGAGCAGTACTTC.

The rearrangement uses TRBV7-2 and TRBJ2-7; possibly TRBD2 for D (6 bases). The germline V gene encodes CDR1 SGHTA and CDR2 FQGNSA. The CDR3 length is 16 residues. V lost 0 bases, J lost 0 bases, and 12 bases lay in between. The CDR3 DNA sequence: TGTGCCAGCAGCTTAGCGCTGGCGGGGAGCTCCTACGAGCAGTACTTC. Translating gives CASSLALAGSSYEQYF.

The chain uses TRBV9 and TRBJ2-7; TRBD1 aligns across 11 bases. The CDR3 runs 15 residues. CDR1 and CDR2 from the germline V gene are SGDLS and YYNGEE. The V gene end was trimmed by 0 bases and the J gene end by 2 bases; junction bases not matched to a gene: 1. The CDR3 sequence is CASSVGTGGTYEQYF. The CDR3 coding sequence is TGTGCCAGCAGCGTAGGGACAGGGGGCACCTACGAGCAGTACTTC.

The genes are TRBV6-5 and TRBJ2-2, with 8 bases identical to TRBD2. Germline loops: CDR1 MNHEY, CDR2 SVGAGI. There are 15 residues in the CDR3. Trimming removed 2 bases from V and 4 bases from J; junction bases left unmatched: 3. CDR3 coding DNA: TGTGCCAGCAGTTACATCGGGAGGGTCACCGGGGAGCTGTTTTTT. Protein: CASSYIGRVTGELFF.

The gene calls are TRBV5-4 and TRBJ2-7; D uncertain. Germline loops: CDR1 SGHNT, CDR2 YYREEE (reference sequence). There are 14 residues in the CDR3. Trimming took 4 bases from V and 6 from J, leaving 17 bases between them. This CDR3 reads CASSGWASPGEQYF. DNA of the CDR3: TGTGCCAGCAGCGGGTGGGCCAGCCCAGGCGAGCAGTACTTC.

This sequence joins TRBV5-1 and TRBJ1-4, with 7 bases identical to TRBD1. The length of the CDR3 is 15 residues. Per the germline V gene, CDR1 is SGHRS and CDR2 is YFSETQ. The V segment lost 4 bases and the J segment 4 bases; nucleotides outside the gene matches: 7. The CDR3: CASSTGTAGNEKLFF. CDR3 DNA: TGCGCCAGCAGCACGGGGACAGCGGGTAATGAAAAACTGTTTTTT.

This clone came up a few times. The chain is built from TRBV18 and TRBJ2-5; D unclear. This CDR3 spans 12 amino acids. Trimming shortened V by 0 bases and J by 5 bases, and 4 bases separated the two germline ends. Germline V lookup: CDR1 KGHSH, CDR2 LQKENI. This chain's CDR3 is CASSPPGETQYF. In DNA form, the CDR3 reads TGTGCCAGCTCACCACCCGGGGAGACCCAGTACTTC.